This TCR beta chain was sequenced during a study of T-cell memory formation after mild COVID-19. Study as a whole: TCR clusters showed largely donor specificity. Study findings and constraints: Pre-infection memory held some responding clones, suggesting pre-existing cross-reactive T cells responded. The authors did not confirm SARS-CoV-2 specificity of second-wave clones peaking day 37.

5'RACE primed from the constant segment yielded TCR alpha and TCR beta cDNA libraries bearing sample barcodes and UMIs. TCRdb re-analysed the 5' RACE reads in MiXCR, keeping a single row per CDR3 protein. The table includes about 100,000 distinct CDR3 sequences, approximately 12% detected once. In the case of this clonotype: Its antigen is undetermined.

This receptor was taken from a young man who had mild COVID-19 (a few samples of this study predate the infection). Cell type and time point are not known. The specimen was PBMCs or a T cell subset sorted from them (not recorded which).

For the CDR3, the DNA is TGTGCCAGCAGACGGGACTCGATAGATACGCAGTATTTT. Protein sequence: CASRRDSIDTQYF. The chain has TRBV12-3 or TRBV12-4 and TRBJ2-3, with D perhaps matching TRBD2 (6 bases). Trimming stripped 6 bases from V and 5 bases from J, with 12 bases between. CDR3 length: 13 amino acids.